The present T cell receptor beta chain was sequenced within a study of T cells after yellow fever vaccination. This CDR3 spans 13 amino acids. V lost 4 bases to trimming and J lost 4 bases, with 11 bases between them. CDR1 is SGHNT, CDR2 YYREEE, per germline (reference sequence). TCRdb redid the calling of the 5' RACE reads with MiXCR, one entry per CDR3 protein. The sample gives over 10,000 distinct CDR3 sequences, about 5.3% of which show up once; around half is in the top ten. This clonotype was detected ten times or more. The study's findings and limits: The secondary response was weaker, and its peak arrived faster, on day 5 versus 15.

Source: PBMCs, either bulk or a sorted T-cell subset (CD4+, CD8+, memory, or dextramer-sorted; not recorded which), taken 45 days after the yellow fever booster vaccination. The rearrangement uses TRBV5-4 and TRBJ2-5; D gene ambiguous. This sequence was found in a man aged 25-45 years who received the YFV17D yellow fever vaccine. The CDR3 loop reads CASSADRLETQYF. CDR3 in DNA: TGTGCCAGCAGCGCGGATCGATTAGAGACCCAGTACTTC. Drawing the rest from reference TRBV5-4 and TRBJ2-5, the complete variable domain is ETGVTQSPTHLIKTRGQQVTLRCSSQSGHNTVSWYQQALGQGPQFIFQYYREEENGRGNFPPRFSGLQFPNYSSELNVNALELDDSALYLCASSADRLETQYFGPGTRLLVL.